This record concerns one TCR beta chain sequence. Its antigen is undetermined. This record belongs to a study of early stage breast cancer tumors. Study outcomes and limitations: Compared with adjacent normal breast, tumors showed around 2.5-fold denser, more clonal T cells. Comparing each tissue with blood distinguished tumor from normal in most of the 16 patients. Most shared enriched TCRB sequences were commonly generated ones.

CDR1 and CDR2 from the germline V gene are SGHRS and YFSETQ. With V trimmed by 4 bases and J by 6 bases, 13 bases remained unmatched. This CDR3 comprises 17 residues. Assay used: immunoSEQ multiplex PCR; TCRdb lists only in-frame clones, some missing. The table lists fewer than 70,000 clones, over 60% of them singletons. The chain couples TRBV5-1 to TRBJ2-2, with 9 bases that match TRBD2. This sequence originates from a person in their thirties with breast cancer. The sequenced sample consisted of blood. The CDR3 spells CASSKTGTSKSSGELFF. The DNA of the CDR3 is TGCGCCAGCAGCAAAACCGGGACTAGCAAATCTTCCGGGGAGCTGTTTTTT. Full variable domain (outside the CDR3, taken from reference TRBV5-1 and TRBJ2-2): KAGVTQTPRYLIKTRGQQVTLSCSPISGHRSVSWYQQTPGQGLQFLFEYFSETQRNKGNFPGRFSGRQFSNSRSEMNVSTLELGDSALYLCASSKTGTSKSSGELFFGEGSRLTVL.